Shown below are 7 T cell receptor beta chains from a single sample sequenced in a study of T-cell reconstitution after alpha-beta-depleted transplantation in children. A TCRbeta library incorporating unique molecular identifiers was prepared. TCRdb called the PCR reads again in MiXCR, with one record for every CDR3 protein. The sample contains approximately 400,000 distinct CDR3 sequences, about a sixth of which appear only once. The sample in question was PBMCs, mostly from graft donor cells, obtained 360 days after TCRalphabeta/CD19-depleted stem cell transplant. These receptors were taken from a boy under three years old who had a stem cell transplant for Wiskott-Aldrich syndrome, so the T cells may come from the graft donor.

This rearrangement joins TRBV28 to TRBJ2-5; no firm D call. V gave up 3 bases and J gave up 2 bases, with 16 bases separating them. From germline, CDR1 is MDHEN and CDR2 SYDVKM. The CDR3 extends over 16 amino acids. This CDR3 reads CASSLTRPSSQETQYF. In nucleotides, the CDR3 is TGTGCCAGCAGTTTGACAAGACCATCCAGTCAAGAGACCCAGTACTTC.

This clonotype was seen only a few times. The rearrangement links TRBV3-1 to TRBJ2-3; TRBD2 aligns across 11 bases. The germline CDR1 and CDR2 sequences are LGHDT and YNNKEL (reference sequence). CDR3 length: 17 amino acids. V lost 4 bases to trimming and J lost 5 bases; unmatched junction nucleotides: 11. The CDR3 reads CASSPWGSGRAVDTQYF. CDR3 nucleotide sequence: TGTGCCAGCAGCCCCTGGGGTAGCGGGAGGGCCGTAGATACGCAGTATTTT.

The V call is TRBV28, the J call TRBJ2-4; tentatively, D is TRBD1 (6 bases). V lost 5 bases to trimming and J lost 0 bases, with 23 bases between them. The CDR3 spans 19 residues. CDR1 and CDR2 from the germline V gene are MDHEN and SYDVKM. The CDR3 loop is CASSPPGKGQFLAKNIQYF. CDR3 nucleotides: TGTGCCAGCAGTCCGCCCGGCAAAGGACAGTTTCTAGCCAAAAACATTCAGTACTTC. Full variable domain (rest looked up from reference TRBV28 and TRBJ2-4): DVKVTQSSRYLVKRTGEKVFLECVQDMDHENMFWYRQDPGLGLRLIYFSYDVKMKEKGDIPEGYSVSREKKERFSLILESASTNQTSMYLCASSPPGKGQFLAKNIQYFGAGTRLSVL.

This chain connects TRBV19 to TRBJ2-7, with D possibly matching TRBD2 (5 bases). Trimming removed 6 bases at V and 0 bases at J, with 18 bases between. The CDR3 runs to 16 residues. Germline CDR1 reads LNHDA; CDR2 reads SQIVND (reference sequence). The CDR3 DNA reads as TGTGCCAGTAGCCCAAGCACGGGGAGAAGCTCCTACGAGCAGTACTTC. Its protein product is CASSPSTGRSSYEQYF.

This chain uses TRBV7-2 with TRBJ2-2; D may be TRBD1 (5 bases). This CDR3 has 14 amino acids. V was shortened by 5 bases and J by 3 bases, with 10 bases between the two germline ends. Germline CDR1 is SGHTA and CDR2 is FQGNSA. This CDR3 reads CASSIIGDTGELFF. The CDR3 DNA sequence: TGTGCCAGCAGCATTATAGGGGACACCGGGGAGCTGTTTTTT.

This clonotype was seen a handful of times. CDR3 coding DNA: TGTGCCAGCAGCTTGGGACTAGCGGGAGGATGGGAGACCCAGTACTTC. This encodes CASSLGLAGGWETQYF. The J gene is TRBJ2-5, the V gene TRBV7-8; 15 bases agree with TRBD2. CDR3 length: 16 amino acids. The germline gives CDR1 SGHVS, CDR2 FQNEAQ. V was pared by 3 bases and J by 5 bases, with 4 bases of the junction left unmatched.

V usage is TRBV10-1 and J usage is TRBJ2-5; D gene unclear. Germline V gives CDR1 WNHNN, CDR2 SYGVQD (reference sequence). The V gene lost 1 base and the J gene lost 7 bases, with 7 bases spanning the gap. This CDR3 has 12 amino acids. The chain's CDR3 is CASSEFLGTQYF. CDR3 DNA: TGCGCCAGCAGTGAGTTTTTGGGGACCCAGTACTTC.